The 29 T cell receptor beta chains below all came from one sample that was sequenced in a study of radiation and T cells in renal cell carcinoma. Time point meaning: blood 4 weeks post-SBRT, at nephrectomy. Indicated treatment: 15 Gy SBRT to primary tumor, nephrectomy 4 weeks later. Assay used: immunoSEQ multiplex PCR; TCRdb lists only in-frame clones, some missing. The table has about 90,000 clones, 84% seen once. The material was blood, obtained from a patient whose treatment included radiotherapy and nephrectomy. Every receptor here comes from a man aged 55-75 years with renal cell carcinoma.

This sequence joins TRBV7-8 and TRBJ2-3; D call uncertain. Trimming left V 1 base short and J 4 bases short, with 3 bases between. The CDR3 totals 12 residues. CDR1 is SGHVS, CDR2 FQNEAQ, per germline. CDR3 in amino acids: CASSLVADTQYF. The CDR3, as DNA: TGTGCCAGCAGCTTAGTGGCAGATACGCAGTATTTT. The full variable domain, its missing parts supplied by reference TRBV7-8 and TRBJ2-3, is GAGVSQSPRYKVAKRGQDVALRCDPISGHVSLFWYQQALGQGPEFLTYFQNEAQLDKSGLPSDRFFAERPEGSVSTLKIQRTQQEDSAVYLCASSLVADTQYFGPGTRLTVL.

The V and J genes are TRBV7-2 and TRBJ2-5; no clear D gene. Germline V gene sequence: CDR1 SGHTA, CDR2 FQGNSA. V was pared by 1 base and J by 3 bases, with 18 bases between. This CDR3 has 17 amino acids. The CDR3 coding sequence is TGTGCCAGCAGCTTAGTCCTCCGAGCCGTCCCGAAAGAGACCCAGTACTTC. Its translation: CASSLVLRAVPKETQYF.

The chain has TRBV2 and TRBJ2-1, with D possibly matching TRBD1 (6 bases). Germline V CDR1 and CDR2: SNHLY, FYNNEI. This CDR3 contains 15 residues. The ends were cut back, 8 bases at V and 5 bases at J, with 19 bases in the middle. The CDR3: CASYTGPRGNNEQFF. The CDR3 coding sequence is TGTGCCAGCTATACAGGGCCCCGGGGCAACAATGAGCAGTTCTTC.

The count of this clone is one. CDR3 sequence reads: CASSIATSSEAFF. Here the CDR3 DNA reads TGTGCCAGTAGTATTGCCACATCGTCTGAAGCTTTCTTT. The chain combines TRBV19 with TRBJ1-1; the D is unclear. Looked up from germline, CDR1 is LNHDA and CDR2 is SQIVND (reference sequence). The CDR3 contains 13 residues. Trimming left V 3 bases short and J 6 bases short, with 11 bases between. Drawing the rest from reference TRBV19 and TRBJ1-1, the complete variable domain is DGGITQSPKYLFRKEGQNVTLSCEQNLNHDAMYWYRQDPGQGLRLIYYSQIVNDFQKGDIAEGYSVSREKKESFPLTVTSAQKNPTAFYLCASSIATSSEAFFGQGTRLTVV.

For this clone: The sample carries other DNA sequences with the same CDR3. CDR3 sequence (DNA): TGTGCCAGCAGCCAAGACAGGGGGCAAGGGTACGAGCAGTACTTC. Protein sequence: CASSQDRGQGYEQYF. The chain joins TRBV4-2 to TRBJ2-7; 8 positions match TRBD1. Trimming removed 0 bases from V and 4 bases from J; junction bases left unmatched: 5. CDR1 and CDR2 (germline): LGHNA, YNFKEQ. CDR3 length: 15 residues.

The V and J genes are TRBV2 and TRBJ2-1, with D perhaps TRBD1 (7 bases). V lost 2 bases and J lost 8, with 16 bases in between. Germline V gives CDR1 SNHLY, CDR2 FYNNEI. CDR3 length: 15 amino acids. The CDR3 reads CASSESRGRGDEQFF. The CDR3 DNA sequence: TGTGCCAGCAGTGAATCTAGGGGGCGCGGGGATGAGCAGTTCTTC.

The V call is TRBV27, the J call TRBJ2-7; 8 bases line up with TRBD2. The CDR3 contains 18 residues. V dropped 3 bases and J dropped 4; count of bases not matched to a gene: 17. Germline CDR1 MNHEY, CDR2 SMNVEV (reference sequence). The chain's CDR3 is CASSLTVQREIPNYEQYF. In DNA form, the CDR3 reads TGTGCCAGCAGTTTGACGGTCCAGCGGGAGATACCAAATTACGAGCAGTACTTC.

The chain links TRBV5-1 to TRBJ2-5; D is possibly TRBD1 or TRBD2 (5 bases each). The CDR3 extends over 15 amino acids. Trimming left V 4 bases short and J 4 bases short, with 17 bases between. The germline gives CDR1 SGHRS, CDR2 YFSETQ. CDR3 coding DNA: TGCGCCAGCAGCCCCGGGACCGCTCCCAGAGAGACCCAGTACTTC. The encoded protein is CASSPGTAPRETQYF.

This chain joins TRBV14 and TRBJ2-7; D gene uncertain. The CDR3 is 13 residues long. The germline gives CDR1 SGHDN, CDR2 FVKESK. V shed 2 bases and J shed 6 bases, with 11 bases lying between them. The CDR3 DNA follows: TGTGCCAGCAGCCAATCTTTGCTCGGCGAGCAGTACTTC. It yields the protein CASSQSLLGEQYF.

CDR3 amino acids: CASSFDPSGPNEQFF. The CDR3 bases are TGTGCCAGCAGCTTCGACCCTAGCGGACCCAATGAGCAGTTCTTC. The V and J genes are TRBV13 and TRBJ2-1; 7 nucleotides align to TRBD2. The ends lost 3 bases at V and 6 bases at J; junction bases unmatched: 8. CDR1 PRHDT and CDR2 FYEKMQ come from the germline V gene (reference sequence). The CDR3 is made up of 15 amino acids.

This rearrangement joins TRBV6-1 to TRBJ2-1; 11 bases line up with TRBD1. The CDR3 runs to 15 residues. In germline, CDR1 is MNHNS, CDR2 SASEGT. V trimming: 3 bases; J trimming: 8 bases; junction bases outside the gene matches: 6. The CDR3 nucleotides are TGTGCCAGCAGTGACGGGACAGGGGGGTATTATGAGCAGTTCTTC. It encodes CASSDGTGGYYEQFF.

This chain uses TRBV2 with TRBJ1-2, with a weak D call TRBD1 (5 bases). Trimming cost V 2 bases and J 8 bases, with 9 bases left between them. Germline V gives CDR1 SNHLY, CDR2 FYNNEI. This CDR3 is 12 amino acids long. CDR3 in amino acids: CASSESWGGYTF. CDR3 sequence (DNA): TGTGCCAGCAGTGAAAGCTGGGGCGGCTACACCTTC.

The chain recombines TRBV27 with TRBJ2-7; 9 nucleotides line up with TRBD1. Looked up from germline, CDR1 is MNHEY and CDR2 is SMNVEV (reference sequence). The CDR3 has 15 amino acids. Trimming took 4 bases from V and 4 from J; bases not matched to a gene: 8. The CDR3 loop reads CASSSPGQGLYEQYF. The CDR3 DNA follows: TGTGCCAGCAGTTCCCCGGGACAGGGCCTATACGAGCAGTACTTC.

This CDR3 is CASSLKLWQGGYTF. CDR3 nucleotide sequence: TGTGCCAGCAGTTTGAAACTCTGGCAGGGGGGCTACACCTTC. The V gene is TRBV28, the J gene TRBJ1-2; a possible D gene is TRBD1 (6 bases). This CDR3 comprises 14 residues. V lost 3 bases and J 8 bases, leaving 16 bases between the germline ends. The V gene's germline CDR1 is MDHEN and CDR2 SYDVKM.

This chain uses TRBV2 with TRBJ2-5; TRBD1 aligns across 9 bases. The ends lost 9 bases at V and 3 bases at J; junction bases unmatched: 8. CDR3 length: 14 amino acids. CDR1 and CDR2 (germline): SNHLY, FYNNEI. The CDR3 reads CASKPDRGKETQYF. The CDR3, as DNA: TGTGCCAGTAAGCCGGACAGGGGAAAAGAGACCCAGTACTTC. Combining the CDR3 with reference TRBV2 and TRBJ2-5 gives the whole variable domain EPEVTQTPSHQVTQMGQEVILRCVPISNHLYFYWYRQILGQKVEFLVSFYNNEISEKSEIFDDQFSVERPDGSNFTLKIRSTKLEDSAMYFCASKPDRGKETQYFGPGTRLLVL.

This clone was detected once. The genes are TRBV5-1 and TRBJ2-3; D is uncertain. Germline values: CDR1 SGHRS, CDR2 YFSETQ. The CDR3 loop spans 17 amino acids. Trimming removed 0 bases from V and 0 bases from J, with 14 bases in between. This CDR3 reads CASSLAGDLRSTDTQYF. CDR3 coding DNA: TGCGCCAGCAGCTTGGCCGGCGACCTTCGGAGCACAGATACGCAGTATTTT. The full variable domain, in which reference TRBV5-1 and TRBJ2-3 provide the parts outside the CDR3, is KAGVTQTPRYLIKTRGQQVTLSCSPISGHRSVSWYQQTPGQGLQFLFEYFSETQRNKGNFPGRFSGRQFSNSRSEMNVSTLELGDSALYLCASSLAGDLRSTDTQYFGPGTRLTVL.

DNA of the CDR3: TGTGCCAGCAGCTCATTAGCGGGAGGGCCCACCGGGGAGCTGTTTTTT. This encodes CASSSLAGGPTGELFF. The chain uses TRBV5-4 and TRBJ2-2; 11 bases match TRBD2. The V gene end was trimmed by 3 bases and the J gene end by 4 bases; junction bases not matched to a gene: 5. The germline gives CDR1 SGHNT, CDR2 YYREEE (reference sequence). The CDR3 has 16 residues.

V is TRBV9 and J is TRBJ1-2; tentative D call: TRBD1 (5 bases). Germline lookup yields CDR1 SGDLS and CDR2 YYNGEE. This CDR3 is built from 16 residues. V was cut by 3 bases and J by 2 bases, with 17 bases left in between. CDR3 DNA: TGTGCCAGCAGCGCCGTATTGTTCGGGGGGAACTATGGCTACACCTTC. Protein: CASSAVLFGGNYGYTF.

The CDR3 is CASQTGPQETQYF. CDR3 sequence (DNA): TGTGCCAGTCAAACCGGGCCCCAAGAGACCCAGTACTTC. The chain combines TRBV19 with TRBJ2-5; no firm D call. Germline V CDR1 and CDR2: LNHDA, SQIVND (reference sequence). CDR3 length: 13 residues. Trimming stripped 8 bases from V and 1 base from J, with 11 bases between. Combining the CDR3 with reference TRBV19 and TRBJ2-5 gives the whole variable domain DGGITQSPKYLFRKEGQNVTLSCEQNLNHDAMYWYRQDPGQGLRLIYYSQIVNDFQKGDIAEGYSVSREKKESFPLTVTSAQKNPTAFYLCASQTGPQETQYFGPGTRLLVL.

This clone was observed a single time. The V call is TRBV6-6, the J call TRBJ2-7; D gene uncertain. The CDR3 consists of 13 residues. Looked up from germline, CDR1 is MNHNY and CDR2 is SVGAGI (reference sequence). The V and J ends lost 6 bases and 3 bases respectively, with 12 bases between them. The CDR3 reads CASSRNSFYEQYF. The CDR3 DNA reads TGTGCCAGCAGCCGTAACAGTTTCTACGAGCAGTACTTC.

V usage is TRBV2 and J usage is TRBJ1-1; the match to TRBD1 covers 8 bases. Germline values: CDR1 SNHLY, CDR2 FYNNEI. The length of the CDR3 is 18 residues. Losses at the gene ends were 7 bases for V and 1 base for J; bases not matched to a gene: 17. The CDR3, as DNA: TGTGCCAGCACCTTGAACTACGGACAGGGAGGCACGAACACTGAAGCTTTCTTT. It is translated as CASTLNYGQGGTNTEAFF.

This chain connects TRBV18 to TRBJ2-2, with D perhaps matching TRBD2 (6 bases). The CDR3 extends over 14 amino acids. Germline V CDR1 and CDR2: KGHSH, LQKENI. The germline V and J ends were trimmed by 1 base and 5 bases, with 8 bases remaining between them. CDR3 protein: CASSPRRETGELFF. The CDR3 nucleotides read TGTGCCAGCTCACCACGGAGGGAAACCGGGGAGCTGTTTTTT.

The genes are TRBV7-9 and TRBJ2-1, with TRBD2 identical over 13 bases. Germline CDR1 SEHNR, CDR2 FQNEAQ (reference sequence). J was trimmed by 8 bases and V by 3 bases; bases with no gene match: 4. The CDR3 spans 15 residues. CDR3 coding DNA: TGTGCCAGCAGCTTGACTAGCGGGAGGACGGATGAGCAGTTCTTC. Residues: CASSLTSGRTDEQFF.

The CDR3 sequence: CASSSKRENGGYTF. In DNA, the CDR3 is TGTGCCAGCAGTTCGAAAAGGGAGAACGGCGGCTACACCTTC. The J gene is TRBJ1-2, the V gene TRBV25-1; D remains unclear. Trimming stripped 5 bases from V and 8 bases from J, with 18 bases between. Germline CDR1 reads MGHDK; CDR2 reads SYGVNS. The CDR3 sequence is 14 residues long.

This clone was seen only a few times. The V gene is TRBV18, the J gene TRBJ2-3; D is unclear. The germline V and J ends were trimmed by 0 bases and 2 bases, with 9 bases remaining between them. Per the germline V gene, CDR1 is KGHSH and CDR2 is LQKENI. The CDR3 is made up of 15 amino acids. CDR3 amino acids: CASSPPQVPTDTQYF. CDR3 DNA sequence: TGTGCCAGCTCACCACCCCAGGTCCCCACAGATACGCAGTATTTT.

CDR3 protein: CASSLNPSGANVLTF. Here the CDR3 DNA reads TGTGCCAGCAGCTTAAACCCCTCTGGGGCCAACGTCCTGACTTTC. The V gene is TRBV11-2, the J gene TRBJ2-6; no definite D call. The germline V gene has CDR1 SGHAT and CDR2 FQNNGV. Trimming stripped 2 bases from V and 0 bases from J, with 5 bases between. The CDR3 spans 15 residues. Supplemented by reference TRBV11-2 and TRBJ2-6, the full variable domain reads EAGVAQSPRYKIIEKRQSVAFWCNPISGHATLYWYQQILGQGPKLLIQFQNNGVVDDSQLPKDRFSAERLKGVDSTLKIQPAKLEDSAVYLCASSLNPSGANVLTFGAGSRLTVL.

This clone appeared a few times. The rearrangement uses TRBV6-6 and TRBJ2-5; TRBD2 agrees at 11 bases. Trimming cost V 0 bases and J 3 bases; bases outside gene matches: 0. The germline V gene has CDR1 MNHNY and CDR2 SVGAGI (reference sequence). This CDR3 is built from 15 residues. CDR3 region: CASSYSTSGKETQYF. As DNA, the CDR3 is TGTGCCAGCAGTTACTCGACTAGCGGGAAAGAGACCCAGTACTTC.

This clone was counted a few times. The chain is built from TRBV11-2 and TRBJ1-2, with 7 bases lining up with TRBD1. The J segment lost 4 bases and the V segment lost 0 bases, leaving 2 bases of the junction unmatched. Per germline, CDR1 SGHAT and CDR2 FQNNGV. This CDR3 contains 14 residues. The CDR3 region is CASSLERTGYGYTF. In nucleotides, the CDR3 is TGTGCCAGCAGCTTAGAGAGGACAGGCTATGGCTACACCTTC.

The rearrangement uses TRBV6-1 and TRBJ1-1, with a tentative D call TRBD1 (5 bases). This CDR3 has 18 amino acids. From germline, CDR1 is MNHNS and CDR2 SASEGT. The V end was cut by 4 bases, the J end by 7 bases, with 28 bases between. The CDR3 bases are TGTGCCAGCAGTGGGGGGGTGGGGAGTGGCGGGCGTACAGGTGAAGCTTTCTTT. Its translation: CASSGGVGSGGRTGEAFF.